Shown below are 25 T cell receptor beta chains from a single sample sequenced in a study of cytomegalovirus exposure and HLA in healthy donors listed by TCRdb under 2017. The library came from the immunoSEQ multiplex PCR assay. The multiplex PCR relied on a mix of 60 forward primers for TCR Vbeta segments and 13 reverse primers for TCR Jbeta segments. The table comes from immuneACCESS by way of TCRdb, which keeps in-frame sequences with V and J called. Part of the clones is missing from these tables; in studies checked, under half for an unresolved V gene and the rest for unknown reasons. The sample table lists under 130,000 clones, just under 75% of them with a count of one. Clones ranked in the top ten supply roughly 2.7% of the sample. The sample taken for sequencing was PBMCs. The source of these receptors is a middle-aged man in good health and CMV-seropositive.

The CDR3 region is CASRHGTGDYEQYF. CDR3 in DNA: TGCGCCAGCAGGCATGGGACAGGGGACTACGAGCAGTACTTC. V gene TRBV5-1 combines with J gene TRBJ2-7; 10 nucleotides align to TRBD1. This CDR3 spans 14 amino acids. V shed 5 bases and J 3 bases; nucleotides not matched to a gene: 5. Germline values: CDR1 SGHRS, CDR2 YFSETQ. Together with reference TRBV5-1 and TRBJ2-7, the CDR3 gives the full variable domain: KAGVTQTPRYLIKTRGQQVTLSCSPISGHRSVSWYQQTPGQGLQFLFEYFSETQRNKGNFPGRFSGRQFSNSRSEMNVSTLELGDSALYLCASRHGTGDYEQYFGPGTRLTVT.

The rearrangement joins TRBV27 to TRBJ2-7; 9 bases align to TRBD2. Germline V gene lookup returns CDR1 MNHEY and CDR2 SMNVEV (reference sequence). The V gene end was trimmed by 0 bases and the J gene end by 5 bases; junction bases not matched to a gene: 5. The CDR3 is made up of 15 amino acids. Here the CDR3 reads CASSLSSGSVHEQYF. CDR3 nucleotide sequence: TGTGCCAGCAGTTTATCTAGCGGGAGCGTACACGAGCAGTACTTC.

The chain couples TRBV7-8 to TRBJ1-1; tentative D call: TRBD1 (5 bases). Trimming shortened V by 3 bases and J by 4 bases, and 9 bases separated the two germline ends. This CDR3 is built from 13 residues. Germline CDR1 is SGHVS and CDR2 is FQNEAQ. CDR3 residues: CASSFFGGTEAFF. CDR3 in DNA: TGTGCCAGCAGCTTCTTCGGGGGCACTGAAGCTTTCTTT.

The genes are TRBV14 and TRBJ2-1, with D perhaps TRBD2 (5 bases). CDR1 is SGHDN and CDR2 is FVKESK in the germline V gene. The CDR3 extends over 13 amino acids. With 4 bases removed from V and 5 bases from J, the gap between germline ends came to 9 bases. In DNA form, the CDR3 reads TGTGCCAGCAGCCCCCGGGGTCACAATGAGCAGTTCTTC. It encodes CASSPRGHNEQFF.

The chain uses TRBV10-1 and TRBJ1-1, with D perhaps TRBD1 (6 bases). Trimming shortened V by 2 bases and J by 1 base, and 14 bases separated the two germline ends. The CDR3 runs 16 residues. Germline CDR1 and CDR2: WNHNN and SYGVQD (reference sequence). The CDR3 loop is CASSEGPGHPNTEAFF. DNA of the CDR3: TGCGCCAGCAGTGAGGGCCCGGGACACCCGAACACTGAAGCTTTCTTT.

The rearrangement joins TRBV5-1 to TRBJ1-1, with D perhaps TRBD1 (5 bases). This CDR3 comprises 15 residues. Germline CDR1 SGHRS, CDR2 YFSETQ. V was trimmed by 0 bases and J by 3 bases, leaving 12 bases between them. For the CDR3, the DNA is TGCGCCAGCAGCTTGGTCTGGTCCAGGGACACTGAAGCTTTCTTT. Translating it yields CASSLVWSRDTEAFF.

The rearrangement links TRBV27 to TRBJ2-3; 7 bases are shared with TRBD1. This CDR3 comprises 16 residues. Trimming removed 6 bases from V and 2 bases from J; junction bases left unmatched: 11. In germline, CDR1 is MNHEY, CDR2 SMNVEV (reference sequence). CDR3 sequence reads: CASSFSSGGYTDTQYF. The DNA of the CDR3 is TGTGCCAGCAGCTTCTCCTCAGGGGGATACACAGATACGCAGTATTTT.

This clone occurred a few times. The chain couples TRBV7-9 to TRBJ1-1, with no clear D. Trimming removed 5 bases at V and 3 bases at J, with 10 bases between. This CDR3 contains 13 residues. Germline CDR1 and CDR2: SEHNR and FQNEAQ (reference sequence). CDR3 sequence: CASSPKRDTEAFF. The DNA of the CDR3 is TGTGCCAGCAGCCCCAAGAGGGACACTGAAGCTTTCTTT. The complete variable domain, with remaining parts taken from reference TRBV7-9 and TRBJ1-1, reads DTGVSQNPRHKITKRGQNVTFRCDPISEHNRLYWYRQTLGQGPEFLTYFQNEAQLEKSRLLSDRFSAERPKGSFSTLEIQRTEQGDSAMYLCASSPKRDTEAFFGQGTRLTVV.

The chain combines TRBV9 with TRBJ2-2, with TRBD1 matching over 10 bases. This CDR3 contains 16 residues. V gave up 4 bases and J gave up 3 bases; unmatched junction bases: 6. CDR1 is SGDLS and CDR2 is YYNGEE in the germline V gene. This CDR3 is CASSLTGGSDTGELFF. CDR3 coding DNA: TGTGCCAGCAGCTTGACAGGGGGCAGTGACACCGGGGAGCTGTTTTTT.

This clone is a singleton in its sample. The chain links TRBV5-4 to TRBJ1-2, with a tentative D call TRBD1 (6 bases). This CDR3 has 14 amino acids. Trimming took off 5 bases at V and 1 base at J, with 12 bases between the two ends. Germline V gene sequence: CDR1 SGHNT, CDR2 YYREEE (reference sequence). The CDR3 spells CASRPDRYNYGYTF. In nucleotides, the CDR3 is TGTGCCAGCAGACCTGACAGGTATAACTATGGCTACACCTTC.

This chain uses TRBV19 with TRBJ1-5; D perhaps matches TRBD1 (6 bases). CDR1 and CDR2 from the germline V gene are LNHDA and SQIVND (reference sequence). The CDR3 consists of 17 residues. The V and J ends lost 7 bases and 0 bases respectively, with 19 bases between them. The DNA of the CDR3 is TGTGCCAGTACCGACAGGACGGCCCATTATAGCAATCAGCCCCAGCATTTT. Residues: CASTDRTAHYSNQPQHF.

V is TRBV25-1 and J is TRBJ2-5; D is possibly TRBD1 (5 bases). Trimming shortened V by 1 base and J by 4 bases, and 13 bases separated the two germline ends. This CDR3 contains 15 residues. The germline gives CDR1 MGHDK, CDR2 SYGVNS. The CDR3 region has the DNA TGTGCCAGCAGTGAATCGACAGCCTCGGGAGAGACCCAGTACTTC. This sequence encodes CASSESTASGETQYF.

V and J are TRBV5-3 and TRBJ2-6; TRBD2 agrees at 8 bases. TRBV5-3 is recorded as an ORF, its role being uncertain. V lost 0 bases and J lost 3; bases outside the gene matches: 14. The CDR3 contains 20 residues. The chain's CDR3 is CARSLAGRVAGNGGANVLTF. CDR3 sequence (DNA): TGTGCCAGAAGCTTGGCGGGGCGGGTAGCGGGAAACGGTGGGGCCAACGTCCTGACTTTC.

The chain carries TRBV10-3 and TRBJ1-1, with D possibly TRBD1 on 6 matching bases. V shed 3 bases and J shed 4 bases, with 15 bases lying between them. The CDR3 is made up of 15 amino acids. Germline V gives CDR1 ENHRY, CDR2 SYGVKD. CDR3 bases: TGTGCCATCAGTGACCTTACAGGGTCGGGCACTGAAGCTTTCTTT. The encoded protein is CAISDLTGSGTEAFF.

This chain links TRBV9 with TRBJ1-1; D is ambiguous. V was trimmed by 0 bases and J by 4 bases, leaving 10 bases between them. This CDR3 is 14 amino acids long. Germline-derived CDR1 and CDR2 are SGDLS and YYNGEE. DNA of the CDR3: TGTGCCAGCAGCGTAGAGAGGGTGGGCACTGAAGCTTTCTTT. Protein: CASSVERVGTEAFF.

The chain combines TRBV23-1 with TRBJ2-7, with a tentative D call TRBD2 (6 bases). TRBV23-1 is an open reading frame, and its role is uncertain. The V end lost 0 bases, the J end lost 2 bases, and 11 bases lay between the germline ends. CDR3 length: 15 amino acids. The CDR3 DNA reads as TGCGCCAGCAGTCAATCGGGGGACTTGCCCTACGAGCAGTACTTC. It codes for CASSQSGDLPYEQYF.

The chain is built from TRBV14 and TRBJ2-1; D is possibly TRBD2 (6 bases). The germline V gene has CDR1 SGHDN and CDR2 FVKESK. Trimming pared 3 bases from V and 10 bases from J, leaving 10 bases between. There are 12 residues in the CDR3. CDR3: CASSHPGLEQFF. The CDR3 region has the DNA TGTGCCAGCAGCCATCCGGGACTGGAGCAGTTCTTC.

Note on this clone: The same CDR3 can be traced to other DNA sequences in this sample. The chain combines TRBV6-5 with TRBJ1-5, with 7 bases matching TRBD1. V lost 2 bases to trimming and J lost 2 bases; unmatched junction nucleotides: 3. This CDR3 comprises 15 residues. Germline CDR1 and CDR2: MNHEY and SVGAGI. The CDR3, as DNA: TGTGCCAGCAGTTACGGAGGACAGGGCAATCAGCCCCAGCATTTT. Its translation is CASSYGGQGNQPQHF.

This chain joins TRBV4-1 and TRBJ2-1, with 11 bases that match TRBD2. The V segment lost 11 bases and the J segment 8 bases; nucleotides outside the gene matches: 17. CDR1 and CDR2 from the germline V gene are MGHRA and YSYEKL. The CDR3 contains 16 residues. The CDR3 loop reads CAYEGVAGGPAHEQFF. The CDR3 DNA follows: TGCGCCTACGAGGGGGTAGCGGGGGGGCCAGCGCATGAGCAGTTCTTC.

The CDR3, as DNA: TGTGCCAGCAGCGCTACTAGCGGGAGGGCCACAAATGAGCAGTTCTTC. This sequence encodes CASSATSGRATNEQFF. The chain joins TRBV7-2 to TRBJ2-1, with TRBD2 identical over 13 bases. CDR1 is SGHTA and CDR2 is FQGNSA in the germline V gene. The CDR3 contains 16 residues. The J segment lost 7 bases and the V segment lost 5 bases, leaving 8 bases of the junction unmatched.

The chain uses TRBV5-1 and TRBJ1-6; weak D call: TRBD1 (6 bases). This CDR3 spans 15 amino acids. V lost 4 bases and J lost 4, with 12 bases in between. Germline CDR1 and CDR2: SGHRS and YFSETQ. CDR3 protein: CASSLNTGYNSPLHF. The CDR3 bases are TGCGCCAGCAGCCTCAATACAGGGTATAATTCACCCCTCCACTTT.

The rearrangement links TRBV19 to TRBJ1-3, with 7 bases lining up with TRBD1. The V and J ends lost 10 bases and 5 bases, in that order; junction bases with no gene match: 8. The germline CDR1 and CDR2 sequences are LNHDA and SQIVND (reference sequence). The CDR3 extends over 13 amino acids. The CDR3 DNA reads as TGTGCCACCGGAGACAGGGAAAGAAACACCATATATTTT. The encoded protein is CATGDRERNTIYF.

The V and J genes are TRBV7-8 and TRBJ2-7; 8 bases map to TRBD1. V lost 3 bases, J lost 3 bases, and 7 bases stayed unmatched. Germline V CDR1 and CDR2: SGHVS, FQNEAQ. The CDR3 contains 15 residues. CDR3 bases: TGTGCCAGCAGCTTCGGGACAGGCTACTTCTACGAGCAGTACTTC. Translating gives CASSFGTGYFYEQYF.

The chain combines TRBV9 with TRBJ2-5; 8 bases match TRBD2. V was pared by 2 bases and J by 5 bases, with 8 bases of the junction left unmatched. This CDR3 comprises 15 residues. Germline CDR1 SGDLS, CDR2 YYNGEE. The CDR3 reads CASSVYSGNSETQYF. CDR3 nucleotides: TGTGCCAGCAGCGTCTATAGCGGGAACTCGGAGACCCAGTACTTC.

This clone was detected only a few times. The J gene is TRBJ1-4, the V gene TRBV9; TRBD1 aligns across 10 bases. This CDR3 is 15 amino acids long. The junction had 3 bases not matched to a gene; V was cut back by 3 bases and J by 4 bases. The V gene's germline CDR1 is SGDLS and CDR2 YYNGEE. The CDR3 bases are TGTGCCAGCAGCGCGGACAGGGGGGGTAATGAAAAACTGTTTTTT. This gives the protein CASSADRGGNEKLFF.